In this sample, the clone carrying this T cell receptor beta chain turned up a few times. Its cognate antigen is unknown. Sorting produced populations that all topped 98% purity. The data originate from a study of beta chain features in type 1 diabetes. Reverse transcribing all isolated RNA meant expressed TCRB transcripts were sequenced. The protocol was immunoSEQ multiplex PCR, while the TCRdb copy is restricted to in-frame clones and leaves out a portion. Of 330,000 or so clones listed, 13% to 15% were seen once; the top ten hold roughly 7%. Study-level results: Among type 1 diabetes patients, VDJ junctions had fewer insertions and more deletions.

The sequence was collected from a man aged 30 to 39 in good health. The sample consisted of central memory CD4+ T cells from blood.

The CDR3 DNA follows: TGTGCCAGCGGCCGGGACAGCTCCTACGAGCAGTACTTC. It yields the protein CASGRDSSYEQYF. The chain links TRBV27 to TRBJ2-7; 7 bases agree with TRBD1. Germline trimming cut 8 bases from V and 0 bases from J; bases unmatched to any gene: 4. CDR3 length: 13 amino acids. Germline V CDR1 and CDR2: MNHEY, SMNVEV (reference sequence).